The TCR beta chain under discussion was sequenced for a study of cytomegalovirus exposure and HLA in healthy donors. The PCR ran on 60 Vbeta and 13 Jbeta primers. Using immunoSEQ multiplex PCR, the repertoire was profiled, and TCRdb retains in-frame clones only, with some absent. Of fewer than 110,000 clones in the sample, 60% to 85% were seen once. CDR3 length: 15 amino acids. Losses at the gene ends were 6 bases for V and 8 bases for J; bases not matched to a gene: 6. Germline V gene data show CDR1 as MNHEY and CDR2 as SMNVEV (reference sequence). Sample: PBMCs. This clonotype originated in a man aged 50 or older in good health and CMV-seropositive. V is TRBV27 and J is TRBJ1-6, with 11 bases lining up with TRBD1. CDR3 coding DNA: TGTGCCAGCAGGTTAAGGACAGGGGGCGATTCACCCCTCCACTTT. Protein product: CASRLRTGGDSPLHF.